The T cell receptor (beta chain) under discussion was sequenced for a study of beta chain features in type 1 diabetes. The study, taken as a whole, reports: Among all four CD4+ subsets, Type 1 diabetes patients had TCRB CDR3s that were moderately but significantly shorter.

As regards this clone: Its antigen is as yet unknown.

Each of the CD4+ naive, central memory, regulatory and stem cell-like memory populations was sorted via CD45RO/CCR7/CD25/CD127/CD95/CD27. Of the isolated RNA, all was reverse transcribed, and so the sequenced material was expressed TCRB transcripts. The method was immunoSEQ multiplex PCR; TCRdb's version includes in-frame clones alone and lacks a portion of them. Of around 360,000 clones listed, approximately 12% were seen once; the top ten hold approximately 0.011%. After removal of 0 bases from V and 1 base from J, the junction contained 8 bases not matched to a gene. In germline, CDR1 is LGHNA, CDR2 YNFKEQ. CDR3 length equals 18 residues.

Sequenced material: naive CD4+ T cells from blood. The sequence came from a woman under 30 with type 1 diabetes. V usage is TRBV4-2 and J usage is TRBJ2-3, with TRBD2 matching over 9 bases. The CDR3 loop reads CASSQDPDSGSGTDTQYF. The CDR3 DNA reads TGTGCCAGCAGCCAAGATCCGGATAGCGGGAGCGGCACAGATACGCAGTATTTT.